A selection of T cell receptor beta chains follows, all from one sample in a study of T cell changes during pregnancy in multiple sclerosis. The table came from immunoSEQ multiplex PCR; TCRdb's copy has only in-frame clones and leaves some out. The table lists 20,000 to 25,000 clones, 87% of them singletons. Specimen: CD8+ T cells from peripheral blood mononuclear cells, collected after pregnancy. The receptors originated from a female donor with multiple sclerosis, enrolled in a pregnancy study. CDR3s include the opening cysteine and the closing phenylalanine or tryptophan. D genes are given only for firm matches. Part of the rows lack a size; the others show once, few, many or a class for expanded clones.

J gene	clone size	D gene	CDR3 length	V gene	CDR3 protein	CDR3 DNA
TRBJ2-1	-	TRBD2	18	TRBV14	CASSQVGPISGIVNEQFF	TGTGCCAGCAGCCAAGTGGGCCCTATTAGCGGGATCGTAAATGAGCAGTTCTTC
TRBJ2-3	-	TRBD2	15	TRBV28	CASSPRTSTADTQYF	TGTGCCAGCAGTCCTAGGACTAGCACCGCAGATACGCAGTATTTT
TRBJ2-1	once	-	14	TRBV11-1	CASSLTTGSDEQFF	TGTGCCAGCAGCTTGACGACTGGAAGCGATGAGCAGTTCTTC
TRBJ2-4	-	TRBD2	15	TRBV28	CASREPGLAGDIQYF	TGTGCCAGCAGGGAGCCGGGACTGGCGGGGGACATTCAGTACTTC
TRBJ1-5	once	TRBD1	15	TRBV4-1	CASSHTDRADQPQHF	TGCGCCAGCAGCCACACGGACAGGGCAGATCAGCCCCAGCATTTT
TRBJ2-7	-	TRBD1	17	TRBV10-3	CAISESMTGGSSYEQYF	TGTGCCATCAGTGAGTCCATGACAGGGGGTAGCTCCTACGAGCAGTACTTC
TRBJ2-1	-	-	16	TRBV7-3	CASSRRLSLARYEQFF	TGTGCCAGCAGCCGTAGGCTGAGTCTAGCGCGGTATGAGCAGTTCTTC
TRBJ1-2	-	TRBD1	12	TRBV29-1	CSVLQGAGGYTF	TGCAGCGTCCTACAGGGGGCAGGCGGCTACACCTTC
TRBJ2-5	-	-	15	TRBV7-9	CASSWPSTIQETQYF	TGTGCCAGCAGCTGGCCTAGCACAATACAAGAGACCCAGTACTTC
TRBJ2-7	-	-	14	TRBV7-9	CANSLNNRVHEQYF	TGTGCCAACAGCTTGAATAACAGGGTCCACGAGCAGTACTTC
TRBJ2-2	-	-	15	TRBV10-3	CAISDLWGDTGELFF	TGTGCCATCAGTGACCTTTGGGGGGACACCGGGGAGCTGTTTTTT
TRBJ1-1	-	TRBD1	13	TRBV6-5	CAITGDRETEAFF	TGTGCCATCACCGGGGACAGGGAAACTGAAGCTTTCTTT
TRBJ2-1	-	-	13	TRBV6-1	CASSEFLYNEQFF	TGTGCCAGCAGTGAATTCTTGTACAATGAGCAGTTCTTC
TRBJ2-3	-	TRBD2	16	TRBV19	CASSRLAGEGTDTQYF	TGTGCCAGTAGTAGACTAGCGGGAGAGGGCACAGATACGCAGTATTTT
TRBJ2-6	-	TRBD1	17	TRBV7-3	CASSSLDRADGANVLTF	TGTGCCAGCAGCTCCCTAGACAGGGCGGACGGGGCCAACGTCCTGACTTTC
TRBJ2-7	-	TRBD2	15	TRBV27	CASSIRLAGSHEQYF	TGTGCCAGCAGTATTCGACTAGCGGGAAGCCACGAGCAGTACTTC
TRBJ2-7	-	TRBD2	14	TRBV6-5	CASSYSGGSYEQYF	TGTGCCAGCAGTTATAGCGGGGGCTCCTACGAGCAGTACTTC
TRBJ1-1	few	-	14	TRBV6-4	CASSYNSGGTEAFF	TGTGCCAGCAGTTACAATTCCGGGGGAACTGAAGCTTTCTTT
TRBJ2-7	-	TRBD1	15	TRBV7-6	CASSLGKDRIYEQYF	TGTGCCAGCAGCTTAGGGAAGGACAGGATCTACGAGCAGTACTTC
TRBJ2-7	once	TRBD2	15	TRBV4-2	CASRGEGRETYEQYF	TGTGCCAGCAGGGGAGAAGGGCGGGAGACCTACGAGCAGTACTTC
TRBJ2-7	-	TRBD2	15	TRBV18	CASSPTSGSPYEQYF	TGTGCCAGCTCACCGACTAGCGGGAGCCCCTACGAGCAGTACTTC
TRBJ1-5	-	-	14	TRBV2	CASSDQRVALAQHF	TGTGCCAGCAGTGACCAGAGGGTGGCCCTCGCCCAGCATTTT
TRBJ2-3	-	TRBD2	16	TRBV7-8	CASSYRVAGGPDTQYF	TGTGCCAGCAGCTACCGTGTGGCGGGAGGTCCAGATACGCAGTATTTT
TRBJ1-1	-	-	13	TRBV4-1	CASSQDSGTEAFF	TGCGCCAGCAGCCAAGATTCGGGCACTGAAGCTTTCTTT
TRBJ1-6	-	-	12	TRBV27	CASSYVNSPLHF	TGTGCCAGCAGCTACGTTAATTCACCCCTCCACTTT
TRBJ2-1	medium-sized	-	19	TRBV11-3	CASSLVVGASPKSGNEQFF	TGTGCCAGCAGCTTAGTAGTGGGGGCCTCCCCCAAGTCCGGCAATGAGCAGTTCTTC
TRBJ2-7	-	-	14	TRBV4-1	CASSQDTGTYEQYF	TGCGCCAGCAGCCAAGATACAGGGACCTACGAGCAGTACTTC
TRBJ2-7	-	TRBD1	13	TRBV5-4	CASSEGQPYEQYF	TGTGCCAGCAGCGAGGGACAGCCCTACGAGCAGTACTTC
TRBJ2-3	once	-	15	TRBV4-1	CASSRPSGATDTQYF	TGCGCCAGCAGTCGTCCATCGGGTGCGACAGATACGCAGTATTTT
TRBJ1-2	once	-	13	TRBV30	CAWSWTASYGYTF	TGTGCCTGGAGTTGGACAGCTAGCTATGGCTACACCTTC
TRBJ2-7	-	-	13	TRBV5-5	CASSFGSYYEQYF	TGTGCCAGCAGCTTTGGCAGTTACTACGAGCAGTACTTC
TRBJ2-7	-	-	17	TRBV27	CASSPHNPGTGTYEQYF	TGTGCCAGCAGTCCTCATAACCCCGGGACTGGTACGTACGAGCAGTACTTC
TRBJ2-7	-	-	15	TRBV21-1	CASSKGTGQDYEQYF	TGTGCCAGCAGCAAAGGAACGGGACAAGACTACGAGCAGTACTTC
TRBJ2-3	-	-	14	TRBV15	CATSMQGGGDTQYF	TGTGCCACCAGCATGCAGGGCGGTGGAGATACGCAGTATTTT
TRBJ1-2	-	-	16	TRBV2	CASRAPGQNINYGYTF	TGTGCCAGCAGAGCCCCGGGACAAAACATAAACTATGGCTACACCTTC
TRBJ2-7	-	TRBD2	13	TRBV7-9	CASSLERGTEQYF	TGTGCCAGCAGCTTAGAGCGGGGGACCGAGCAGTACTTC
TRBJ2-7	few	-	13	TRBV10-3	CAITADRTYEQYF	TGTGCCATCACCGCGGACAGAACCTACGAGCAGTACTTC
TRBJ2-7	-	-	12	TRBV6-5	CASSGVSYEQYF	TGTGCCAGCAGCGGGGTATCCTACGAGCAGTACTTC
TRBJ2-3	-	-	14	TRBV4-3	CASSQVQGKDTQYF	TGCGCCAGCAGCCAAGTCCAGGGTAAAGATACGCAGTATTTT
TRBJ1-3	-	-	16	TRBV7-9	CASSSRDTYTGNTIYF	TGTGCCAGCAGCTCCCGGGACACCTATACCGGAAACACCATATATTTT
TRBJ2-5	-	TRBD2	17	TRBV4-1	CASSQELAGSYQETQYF	TGCGCCAGCAGCCAGGAACTAGCGGGATCGTACCAAGAGACCCAGTACTTC
TRBJ2-3	-	TRBD2	21	TRBV30	CAWSVLFLAGVIKGWTDTQYF	TGTGCCTGGAGTGTACTTTTTCTAGCGGGAGTGATAAAGGGATGGACAGATACGCAGTATTTT
TRBJ2-2	-	-	16	TRBV9	CASSVGLRGTAGELFF	TGTGCCAGCAGCGTGGGTCTCCGGGGAACGGCCGGGGAGCTGTTTTTT
TRBJ2-1	-	TRBD2	15	TRBV6-5	CASSFRLASYNEQFF	TGTGCCAGCAGTTTCCGACTAGCGAGCTACAATGAGCAGTTCTTC
TRBJ2-1	-	-	16	TRBV7-2	CASSSREQGTYNEQFF	TGTGCCAGCAGCTCCCGAGAACAGGGTACCTACAATGAGCAGTTCTTC
TRBJ2-1	-	TRBD2	14	TRBV10-2	CATLGLAAYNEQFF	TGCGCCACCCTGGGACTAGCGGCCTACAATGAGCAGTTCTTC